This T cell receptor beta chain derives from a study of T cell responses to AZD1222 COVID-19 vaccine. The study, taken as a whole, reports: Reportedly, nearly half the spike-specific TCRs target unmutated variant regions. The donor group comprised mostly white British people and more females; the analysis possibly underestimated clonal diversity.

Concerning this clone itself: Its antigen is not identified.

The protocol was immunoSEQ multiplex PCR, while the TCRdb copy is restricted to in-frame clones and leaves out a portion. The repertoire includes over 100,000 clones, around 87% of them detected once, and less than 4% sits in the top ten. The germline gives CDR1 MNHEY, CDR2 SVGAGI. V lost 5 bases to trimming and J lost 1 base, with 8 bases between them. CDR3 length equals 13 residues. This clonotype was sampled from an adult in good health. The sequencing used peripheral blood, collected on day 0 of AZD1222 vaccination. The chain carries TRBV6-5 and TRBJ1-1, with D uncertain. CDR3: CASSPAQNTEAFF. CDR3 coding DNA: TGTGCCAGCAGTCCCGCTCAGAACACTGAAGCTTTCTTT.